The next 18 T cell receptor beta chains were all read from a single sample in a study of T-cell reconstitution after alpha-beta-depleted transplantation in children. The TCRbeta library was prepared with unique molecular identifiers. TCRdb fed the PCR reads into MiXCR, producing one record per CDR3 protein. This sample has approximately 210,000 distinct CDR3 sequences, with about 15% found just once. This material consisted of PBMCs, mostly from graft donor cells, taken 360 days after TCRalphabeta/CD19-depleted stem cell transplant. The receptor source for this set is a male patient aged 2-15 years who had a stem cell transplant for acute lymphoblastic leukemia, so the T cells may come from the graft donor.

J is TRBJ2-7 and V is TRBV20-1, with TRBD2 matching 7 bases. V shed 3 bases and J 0 bases; nucleotides not matched to a gene: 5. Germline assignment: CDR1 DFQATT and CDR2 SNEGSKA (reference sequence). This CDR3 has 14 amino acids. CDR3 nucleotide sequence: TGCAGTGCTAGCGGAGCGGGGCTCTCCTACGAGCAGTACTTC. Translated: CSASGAGLSYEQYF.

This chain links TRBV11-2 with TRBJ1-1; D is perhaps TRBD1 (5 bases). The CDR3 has 14 residues. In germline, CDR1 is SGHAT, CDR2 FQNNGV. The V and J ends lost 2 bases and 5 bases respectively, with 12 bases between them. This CDR3 is CASSLYSGGTEAFF. Here the CDR3 DNA reads TGTGCCAGCAGCTTATACTCGGGGGGAACTGAAGCTTTCTTT.

This clonotype appeared a few times. The CDR3 sequence is CASSSLAGDQETQYF. The CDR3 DNA reads TGCGCCAGCAGCTCTTTAGCGGGGGACCAAGAGACCCAGTACTTC. The genes are TRBV5-1 and TRBJ2-5, with 9 bases fitting TRBD2. V shed 3 bases and J 0 bases; nucleotides not matched to a gene: 3. CDR1 SGHRS and CDR2 YFSETQ come from the germline V gene. This CDR3 spans 15 amino acids.

The V gene is TRBV5-1, the J gene TRBJ2-2; D remains unclear. The CDR3 totals 16 residues. The V end lost 0 bases, the J end lost 0 bases, and 9 bases lay between the germline ends. CDR1 and CDR2 from the germline V gene are SGHRS and YFSETQ. The CDR3 DNA reads as TGCGCCAGCAGCTTGGTAGTCAGAACGAACACCGGGGAGCTGTTTTTT. Translating it yields CASSLVVRTNTGELFF.

This clonotype has a count of ten or more. The chain links TRBV7-8 to TRBJ2-2, with D possibly matching TRBD2 (6 bases). The germline V gene has CDR1 SGHVS and CDR2 FQNEAQ. V lost 3 bases and J lost 8, with 16 bases in between. The CDR3 has 15 amino acids. The CDR3 sequence is CASSLLARDWGELFF. In DNA form, the CDR3 reads TGTGCCAGCAGCTTGCTAGCCAGGGACTGGGGGGAGCTGTTTTTT.

This clonotype was seen a handful of times. The rearrangement links TRBV20-1 to TRBJ2-3; D remains unclear. This CDR3 region has 14 residues. From germline, CDR1 is DFQATT and CDR2 SNEGSKA (reference sequence). V lost 1 base and J 5 bases, leaving 13 bases between the germline ends. CDR3 protein: CSARVMAELDTQYF. Written as DNA, the CDR3 is TGCAGTGCTAGAGTCATGGCGGAGCTAGATACGCAGTATTTT.

A few counts support this clonotype. V usage is TRBV19 and J usage is TRBJ1-1; TRBD1 might be the D (6 bases). The germline V and J ends were trimmed by 7 bases and 0 bases, with 12 bases remaining between them. This CDR3 has 14 amino acids. The germline V gene encodes CDR1 LNHDA and CDR2 SQIVND (reference sequence). CDR3 coding DNA: TGTGCCAGTACCGAGGACAGAGTGAACACTGAAGCTTTCTTT. Its translation: CASTEDRVNTEAFF. Together with reference TRBV19 and TRBJ1-1, the CDR3 gives the full variable domain: DGGITQSPKYLFRKEGQNVTLSCEQNLNHDAMYWYRQDPGQGLRLIYYSQIVNDFQKGDIAEGYSVSREKKESFPLTVTSAQKNPTAFYLCASTEDRVNTEAFFGQGTRLTVV.

This clonotype was detected ten times or more. The chain has TRBV11-2 and TRBJ1-1; D unresolved. CDR3 size: 14 residues. Germline loops: CDR1 SGHAT, CDR2 FQNNGV. V lost 1 base and J lost 1, with 7 bases in between. CDR3 region: CASSLGFGNTEAFF. The DNA of the CDR3 is TGTGCCAGCAGCTTAGGGTTCGGGAACACTGAAGCTTTCTTT.

The V call is TRBV27, the J call TRBJ2-7; D may be TRBD2 (6 bases). The V and J ends lost 8 bases and 3 bases respectively, with 17 bases between them. This CDR3 is 14 amino acids long. CDR1 is MNHEY and CDR2 is SMNVEV in the germline V gene (reference sequence). The DNA for the CDR3 is TGTGCCAGCCACTTGAGGAGGGTAAACTACGAGCAGTACTTC. Translated: CASHLRRVNYEQYF.

J is TRBJ1-5 and V is TRBV6-2 or TRBV6-3; D possibly corresponds to TRBD1 (6 bases). Trimming took 6 bases from V and 3 from J, leaving 15 bases between them. The CDR3 covers 15 residues. Germline assignment: CDR1 MNHEY and CDR2 SVGEGT. CDR3 sequence reads: CASRTDRHFNQPQHF. In nucleotides, the CDR3 is TGTGCCAGCAGGACGGACAGACATTTCAATCAGCCCCAGCATTTT.

This clonotype has just a few counts. The V and J genes are TRBV3-1 and TRBJ2-7; TRBD1 matches at 8 bases. Germline V gives CDR1 LGHDT, CDR2 YNNKEL (reference sequence). The ends lost 1 base at V and 5 bases at J; junction bases unmatched: 10. This CDR3 is built from 16 residues. The CDR3 region has the DNA TGTGCCAGCAGCCAAGTCGGACAGGGAGTCGCGGACGAGCAGTACTTC. Residues: CASSQVGQGVADEQYF.

CDR3 coding DNA: TGCAGTGCTAGAGATGGGGGAACCTACGAGCAGTACTTC. Its protein is CSARDGGTYEQYF. This chain links TRBV20-1 with TRBJ2-7, with D perhaps TRBD1 or TRBD2 (5 bases each). Germline V gene data show CDR1 as DFQATT and CDR2 as SNEGSKA (reference sequence). This CDR3 spans 13 amino acids. V was shortened by 0 bases and J by 2 bases, with 8 bases between the two germline ends.

This clonotype has only a few counts. V usage is TRBV29-1 and J usage is TRBJ2-1; tentatively, D is TRBD1 (5 bases). This CDR3 region has 13 residues. Looked up from germline, CDR1 is SQVTM and CDR2 is ANQGSEA. Trimming stripped 1 base from V and 7 bases from J, with 11 bases between. CDR3 DNA: TGCAGCGTTGAAGGGGGCACATTGAATGAGCAGTTCTTC. Residues: CSVEGGTLNEQFF.

V and J are TRBV29-1 and TRBJ2-1; 7 bases map to TRBD2. CDR3 length equals 14 residues. With 2 bases clipped from V and 4 bases from J, the junction kept 5 bases outside the gene matches. Germline CDR1 and CDR2: SQVTM and ANQGSEA. CDR3 in amino acids: CSVELAEQYNEQFF. For the CDR3, the DNA is TGCAGCGTTGAACTAGCGGAGCAGTACAATGAGCAGTTCTTC.

The chain carries TRBV10-3 and TRBJ2-2; 7 bases agree with TRBD2. The CDR3 runs 14 residues. Germline V CDR1 and CDR2: ENHRY, SYGVKD. J gave up 6 bases and V 6 bases, and 7 bases lay outside the gene matches. The CDR3 protein is CAIRAPRGAGELFF. As DNA, the CDR3 is TGTGCCATCAGAGCCCCTCGGGGGGCCGGGGAGCTGTTTTTT.

This clonotype occurred many times. The rearrangement links TRBV4-3 to TRBJ2-4; tentative D call: TRBD2 (6 bases). Germline values: CDR1 LGHNA, CDR2 YSLEER. The CDR3 covers 15 residues. The V end was cut by 4 bases, the J end by 6 bases, with 16 bases between. CDR3 sequence reads: CASSPWRGTGNIQYF. Written as DNA, the CDR3 is TGCGCCAGCAGCCCTTGGAGGGGTACAGGAAACATTCAGTACTTC.

The V and J genes are TRBV19 and TRBJ2-1, with TRBD1 identical over 9 bases. Germline loops: CDR1 LNHDA, CDR2 SQIVND (reference sequence). V gave up 7 bases and J gave up 4 bases; unmatched junction bases: 8. The CDR3 has 15 residues. Here the CDR3 DNA reads TGTGCCAGTACGCTCCGGGACAGGGAGTACAATGAGCAGTTCTTC. Protein sequence: CASTLRDREYNEQFF.

This clonotype was seen more than once but under ten times. This chain connects TRBV20-1 to TRBJ1-2; no clear D gene. With 6 bases removed from V and 8 bases from J, the gap between germline ends came to 13 bases. Germline values: CDR1 DFQATT, CDR2 SNEGSKA (reference sequence). This CDR3 region has 11 residues. CDR3 loop: CSAIGWYGYTF. In DNA, the CDR3 is TGCAGTGCCATCGGATGGTACGGCTACACCTTC.